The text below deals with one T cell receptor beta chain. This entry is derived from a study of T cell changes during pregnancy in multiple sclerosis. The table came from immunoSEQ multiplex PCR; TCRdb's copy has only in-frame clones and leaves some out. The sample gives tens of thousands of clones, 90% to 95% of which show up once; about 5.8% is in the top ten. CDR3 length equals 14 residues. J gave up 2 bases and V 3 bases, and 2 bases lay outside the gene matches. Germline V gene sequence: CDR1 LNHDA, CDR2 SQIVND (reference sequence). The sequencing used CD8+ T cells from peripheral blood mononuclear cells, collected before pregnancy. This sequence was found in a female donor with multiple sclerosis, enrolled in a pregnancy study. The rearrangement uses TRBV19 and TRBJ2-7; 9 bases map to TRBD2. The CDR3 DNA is TGTGCCAGTAGTATCGCTAGCGGGGCCTACGAGCAGTACTTC. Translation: CASSIASGAYEQYF.